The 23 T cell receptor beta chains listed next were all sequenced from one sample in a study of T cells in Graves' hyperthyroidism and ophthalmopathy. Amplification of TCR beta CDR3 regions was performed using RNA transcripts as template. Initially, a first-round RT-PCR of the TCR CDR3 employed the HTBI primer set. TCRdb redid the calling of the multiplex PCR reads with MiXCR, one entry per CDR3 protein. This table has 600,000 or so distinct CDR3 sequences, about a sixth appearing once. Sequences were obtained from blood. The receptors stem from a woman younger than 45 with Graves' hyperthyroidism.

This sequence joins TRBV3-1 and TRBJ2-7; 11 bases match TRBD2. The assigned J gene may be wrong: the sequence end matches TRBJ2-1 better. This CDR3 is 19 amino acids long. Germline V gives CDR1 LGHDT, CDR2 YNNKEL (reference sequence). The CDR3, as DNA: TGTGCCAGCAGCACCGCCGGGACTAGCGGCATATACCTGCCCTACGAGCAGTTCTTC. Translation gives CASSTAGTSGIYLPYEQFF.

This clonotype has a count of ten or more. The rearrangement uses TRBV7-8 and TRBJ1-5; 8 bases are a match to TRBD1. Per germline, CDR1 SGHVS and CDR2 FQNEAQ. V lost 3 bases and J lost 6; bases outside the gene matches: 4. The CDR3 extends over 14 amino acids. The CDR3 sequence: CASSFTGGAQPQHF. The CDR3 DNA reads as TGTGCCAGCAGCTTTACAGGGGGAGCTCAGCCCCAGCATTTT.

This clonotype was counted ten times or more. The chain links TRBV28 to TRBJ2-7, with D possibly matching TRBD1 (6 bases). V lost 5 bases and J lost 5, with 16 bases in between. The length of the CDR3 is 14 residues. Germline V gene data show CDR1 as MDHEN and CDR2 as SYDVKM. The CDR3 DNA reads TGTGCCAGCAGTCCGCAGGGGAGTAGCCACGAGCAGTACTTC. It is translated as CASSPQGSSHEQYF.

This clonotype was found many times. CDR3 amino acids: CASSLGQISTDTQYF. CDR3 DNA: TGTGCCAGCAGCCTAGGACAGATCAGCACAGATACGCAGTATTTT. This rearrangement joins TRBV28 to TRBJ2-3, with D possibly matching TRBD1 (6 bases). The CDR3 consists of 15 residues. The germline gives CDR1 MDHEN, CDR2 SYDVKM. The V gene lost 6 bases and the J gene lost 0 bases, with 13 bases spanning the gap.

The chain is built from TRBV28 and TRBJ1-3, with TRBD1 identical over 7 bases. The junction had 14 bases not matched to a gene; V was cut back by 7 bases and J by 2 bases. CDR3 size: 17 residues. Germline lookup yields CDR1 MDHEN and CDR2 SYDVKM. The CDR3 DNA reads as TGTGCCAGCAATCGTGCCGGCGCCGGGACAGCTGGAAACACCATATATTTT. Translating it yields CASNRAGAGTAGNTIYF. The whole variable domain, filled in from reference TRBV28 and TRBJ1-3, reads DVKVTQSSRYLVKRTGEKVFLECVQDMDHENMFWYRQDPGLGLRLIYFSYDVKMKEKGDIPEGYSVSREKKERFSLILESASTNQTSMYLCASNRAGAGTAGNTIYFGEGSWLTVV.

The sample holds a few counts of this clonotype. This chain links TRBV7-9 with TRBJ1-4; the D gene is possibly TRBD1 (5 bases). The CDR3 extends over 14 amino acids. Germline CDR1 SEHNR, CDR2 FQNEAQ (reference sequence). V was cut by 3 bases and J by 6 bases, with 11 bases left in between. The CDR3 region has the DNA TGTGCCAGCAGCTTTGACAGCTACCATGAAAAACTGTTTTTT. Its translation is CASSFDSYHEKLFF.

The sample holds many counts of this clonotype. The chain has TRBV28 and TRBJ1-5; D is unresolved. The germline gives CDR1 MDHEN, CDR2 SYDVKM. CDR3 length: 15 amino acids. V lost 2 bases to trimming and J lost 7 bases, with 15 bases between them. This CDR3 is CASSLHSDKAQPQHF. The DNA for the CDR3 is TGTGCCAGCAGTTTACATAGTGATAAAGCGCAGCCCCAGCATTTT. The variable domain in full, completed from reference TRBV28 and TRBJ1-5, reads DVKVTQSSRYLVKRTGEKVFLECVQDMDHENMFWYRQDPGLGLRLIYFSYDVKMKEKGDIPEGYSVSREKKERFSLILESASTNQTSMYLCASSLHSDKAQPQHFGDGTRLSIL.

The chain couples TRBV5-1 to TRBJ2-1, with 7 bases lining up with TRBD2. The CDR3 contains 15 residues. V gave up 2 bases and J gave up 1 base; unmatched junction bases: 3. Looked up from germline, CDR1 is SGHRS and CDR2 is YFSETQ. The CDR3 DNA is TGCGCCAGCAGCTTAGCGGGACGGTCCTACAATGAGCAGTTCTTC. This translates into CASSLAGRSYNEQFF.

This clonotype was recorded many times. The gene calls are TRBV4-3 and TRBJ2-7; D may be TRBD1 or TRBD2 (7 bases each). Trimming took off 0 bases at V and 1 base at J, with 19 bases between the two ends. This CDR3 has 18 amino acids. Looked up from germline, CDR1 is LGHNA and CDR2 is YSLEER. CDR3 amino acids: CASSQDLAGGAGSYEQYF. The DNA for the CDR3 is TGCGCCAGCAGCCAAGATTTGGCAGGGGGGGCAGGATCCTACGAGCAGTACTTC.

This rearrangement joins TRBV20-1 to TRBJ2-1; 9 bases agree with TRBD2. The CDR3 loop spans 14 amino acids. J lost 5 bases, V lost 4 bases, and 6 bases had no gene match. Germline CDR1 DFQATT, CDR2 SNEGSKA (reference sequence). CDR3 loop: CSAITSGPHNEQFF. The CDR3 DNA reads TGCAGTGCTATAACTAGCGGGCCCCACAATGAGCAGTTCTTC.

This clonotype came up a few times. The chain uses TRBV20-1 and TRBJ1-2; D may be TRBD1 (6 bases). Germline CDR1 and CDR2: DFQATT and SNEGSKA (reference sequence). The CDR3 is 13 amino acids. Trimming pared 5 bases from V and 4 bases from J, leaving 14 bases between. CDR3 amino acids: CSAPYRVGYGYTF. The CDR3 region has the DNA TGCAGTGCTCCTTACAGGGTGGGCTATGGCTACACCTTC.

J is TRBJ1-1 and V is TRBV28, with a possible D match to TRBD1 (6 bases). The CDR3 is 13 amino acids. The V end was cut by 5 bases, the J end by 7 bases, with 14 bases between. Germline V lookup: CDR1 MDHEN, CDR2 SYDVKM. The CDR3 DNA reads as TGTGCCAGCAGTCTACAGACAGGAAATGAAGCTTTCTTT. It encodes CASSLQTGNEAFF.

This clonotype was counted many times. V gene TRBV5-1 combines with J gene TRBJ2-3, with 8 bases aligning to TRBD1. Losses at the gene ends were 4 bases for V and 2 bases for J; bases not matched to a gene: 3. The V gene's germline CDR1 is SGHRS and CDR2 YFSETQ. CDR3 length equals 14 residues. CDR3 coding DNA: TGCGCCAGCAGCCGGACAGGGCCCACAGATACGCAGTATTTT. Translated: CASSRTGPTDTQYF.

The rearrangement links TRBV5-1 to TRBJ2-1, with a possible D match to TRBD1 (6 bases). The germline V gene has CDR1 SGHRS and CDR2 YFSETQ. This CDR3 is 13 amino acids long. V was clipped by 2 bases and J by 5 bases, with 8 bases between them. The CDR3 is CASSLWTDNEQFF. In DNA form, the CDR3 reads TGCGCCAGCAGCTTATGGACAGACAATGAGCAGTTCTTC.

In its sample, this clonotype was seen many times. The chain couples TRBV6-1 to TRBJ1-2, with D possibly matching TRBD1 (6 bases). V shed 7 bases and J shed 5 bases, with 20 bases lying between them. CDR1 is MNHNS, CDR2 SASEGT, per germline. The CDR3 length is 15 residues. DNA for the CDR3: TGTGCCAGCAAACCCATAGTACAGGGCCGGTATGGCTACACCTTC. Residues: CASKPIVQGRYGYTF.

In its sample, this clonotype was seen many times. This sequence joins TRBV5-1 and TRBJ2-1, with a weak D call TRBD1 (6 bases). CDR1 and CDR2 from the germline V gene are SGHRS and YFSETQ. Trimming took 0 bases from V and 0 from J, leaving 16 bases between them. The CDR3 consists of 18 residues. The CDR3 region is CASSLEWGPGSSYNEQFF. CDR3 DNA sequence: TGCGCCAGCAGCTTGGAATGGGGGCCGGGGAGCTCCTACAATGAGCAGTTCTTC.

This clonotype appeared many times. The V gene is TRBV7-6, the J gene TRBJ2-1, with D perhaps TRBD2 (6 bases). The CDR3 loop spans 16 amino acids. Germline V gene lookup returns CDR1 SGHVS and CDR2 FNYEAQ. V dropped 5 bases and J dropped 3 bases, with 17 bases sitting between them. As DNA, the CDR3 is TGTGCCAGCAGCCATGTCTCGCGGGATGGCTACAATGAGCAGTTCTTC. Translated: CASSHVSRDGYNEQFF.

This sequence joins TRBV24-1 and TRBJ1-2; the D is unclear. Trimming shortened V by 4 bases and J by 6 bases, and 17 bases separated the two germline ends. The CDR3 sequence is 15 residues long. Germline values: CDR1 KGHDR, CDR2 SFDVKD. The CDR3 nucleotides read TGTGCCACCAGTGACCGGACCCTCGGAGTCGATGGCTACACCTTC. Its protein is CATSDRTLGVDGYTF.

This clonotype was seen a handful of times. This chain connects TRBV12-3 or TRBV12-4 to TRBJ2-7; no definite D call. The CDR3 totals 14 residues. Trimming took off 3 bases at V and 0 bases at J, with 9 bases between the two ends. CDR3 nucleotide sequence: TGTGCCAGCAGTTTGCAGGATCGCTCCTACGAGCAGTACTTC. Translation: CASSLQDRSYEQYF.

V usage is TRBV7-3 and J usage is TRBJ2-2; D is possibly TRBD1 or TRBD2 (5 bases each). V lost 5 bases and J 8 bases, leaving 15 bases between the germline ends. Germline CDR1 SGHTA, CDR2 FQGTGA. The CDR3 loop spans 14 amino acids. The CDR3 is CASSRDPQSGELFF. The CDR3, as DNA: TGTGCCAGCAGCCGGGACCCCCAGTCGGGGGAGCTGTTTTTT.

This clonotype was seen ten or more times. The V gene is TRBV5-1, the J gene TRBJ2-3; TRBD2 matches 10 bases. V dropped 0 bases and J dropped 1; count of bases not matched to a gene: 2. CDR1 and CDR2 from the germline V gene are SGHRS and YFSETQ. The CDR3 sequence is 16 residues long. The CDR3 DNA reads TGCGCCAGCAGCTTGGGGGGGACTAGCGGCACAGATACGCAGTATTTT. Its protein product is CASSLGGTSGTDTQYF.

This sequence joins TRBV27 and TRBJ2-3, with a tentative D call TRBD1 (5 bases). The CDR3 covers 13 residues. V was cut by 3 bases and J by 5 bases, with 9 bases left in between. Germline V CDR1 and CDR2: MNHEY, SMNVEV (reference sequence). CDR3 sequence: CASSFWGGDTQYF. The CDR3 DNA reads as TGTGCCAGCAGTTTTTGGGGCGGAGATACGCAGTATTTT.

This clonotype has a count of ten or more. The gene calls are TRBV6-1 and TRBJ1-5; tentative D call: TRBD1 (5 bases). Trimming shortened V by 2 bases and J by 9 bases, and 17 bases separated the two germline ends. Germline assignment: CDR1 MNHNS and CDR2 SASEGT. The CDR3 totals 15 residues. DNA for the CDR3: TGTGCCAGCAGTGAAAAGGGCAGAGGGGTTCGGCCCCAGCATTTT. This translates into CASSEKGRGVRPQHF.